This T cell receptor (beta chain) is from a study of T cell responses to AZD1222 COVID-19 vaccine. Generated by immunoSEQ multiplex PCR, the TCRdb table keeps only in-frame clones and is missing some. Of approximately 99,000 clones detected, approximately 89% appear once; the ten largest clones hold around 8.6%. Trimming pared 3 bases from V and 0 bases from J, leaving 10 bases between. CDR3 size: 14 residues. Germline CDR1 and CDR2: DFQATT and SNEGSKA (reference sequence). The material was peripheral blood, obtained 28 days after the second AZD1222 dose. The chain couples TRBV20-1 to TRBJ2-3, with D perhaps TRBD1 or TRBD2 (5 bases each). The TCR sequence derives from an adult who received the AZD1222 COVID-19 vaccine. The CDR3 sequence: CSASGTRSTDTQYF. The CDR3 coding sequence is TGCAGTGCTAGTGGGACGCGGAGCACAGATACGCAGTATTTT.